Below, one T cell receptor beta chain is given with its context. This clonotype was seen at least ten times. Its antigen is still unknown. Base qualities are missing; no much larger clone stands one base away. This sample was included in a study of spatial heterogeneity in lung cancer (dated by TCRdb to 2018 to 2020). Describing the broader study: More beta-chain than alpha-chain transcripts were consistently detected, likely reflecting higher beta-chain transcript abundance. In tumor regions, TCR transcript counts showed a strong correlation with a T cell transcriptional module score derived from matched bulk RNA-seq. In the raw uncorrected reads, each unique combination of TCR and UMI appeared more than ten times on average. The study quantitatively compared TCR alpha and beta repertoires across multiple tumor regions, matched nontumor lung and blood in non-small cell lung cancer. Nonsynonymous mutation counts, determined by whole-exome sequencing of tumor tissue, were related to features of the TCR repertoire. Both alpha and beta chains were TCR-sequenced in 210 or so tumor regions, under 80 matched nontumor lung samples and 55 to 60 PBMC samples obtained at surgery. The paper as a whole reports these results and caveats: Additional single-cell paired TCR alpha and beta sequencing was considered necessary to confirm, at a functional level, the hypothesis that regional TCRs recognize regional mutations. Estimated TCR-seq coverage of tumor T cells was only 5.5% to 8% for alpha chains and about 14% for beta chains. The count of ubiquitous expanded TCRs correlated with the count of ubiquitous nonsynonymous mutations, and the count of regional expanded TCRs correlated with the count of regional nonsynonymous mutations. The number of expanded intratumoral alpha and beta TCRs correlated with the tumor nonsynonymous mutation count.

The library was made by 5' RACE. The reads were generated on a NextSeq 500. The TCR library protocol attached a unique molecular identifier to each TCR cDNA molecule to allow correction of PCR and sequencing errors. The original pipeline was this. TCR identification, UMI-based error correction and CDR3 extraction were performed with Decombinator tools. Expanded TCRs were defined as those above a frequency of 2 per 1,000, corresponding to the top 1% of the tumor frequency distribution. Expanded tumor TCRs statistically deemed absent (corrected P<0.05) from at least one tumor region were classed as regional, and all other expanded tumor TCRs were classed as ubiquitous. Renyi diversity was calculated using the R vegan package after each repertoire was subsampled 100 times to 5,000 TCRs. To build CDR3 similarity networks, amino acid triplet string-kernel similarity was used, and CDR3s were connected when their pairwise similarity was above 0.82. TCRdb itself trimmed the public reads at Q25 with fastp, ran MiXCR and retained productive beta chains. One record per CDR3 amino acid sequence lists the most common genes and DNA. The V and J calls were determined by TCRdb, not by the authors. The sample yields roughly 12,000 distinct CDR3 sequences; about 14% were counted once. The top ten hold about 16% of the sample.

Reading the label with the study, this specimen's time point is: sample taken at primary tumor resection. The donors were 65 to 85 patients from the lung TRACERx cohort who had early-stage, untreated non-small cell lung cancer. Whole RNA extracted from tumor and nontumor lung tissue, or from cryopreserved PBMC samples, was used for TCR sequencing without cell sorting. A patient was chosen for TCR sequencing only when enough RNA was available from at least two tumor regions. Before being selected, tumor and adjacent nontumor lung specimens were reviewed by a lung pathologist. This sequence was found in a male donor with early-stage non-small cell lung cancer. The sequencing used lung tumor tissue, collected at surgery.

In nucleotide form, the sequence is TGTGCCAGCAGTGAACACAGATCCTACGAGCAGTACTTC. Its protein product is CASSEHRSYEQYF. The chain joins TRBV6-1 to TRBJ2-7, with the D gene call left open. The CDR3 runs 13 amino acids, cysteine and phenylalanine included. Left in the record is the CDR3 DNA by itself, 39 bases read in frame from the first base. V was cut back by 2 bases and J by 1 base, leaving a gap of 6 bases between them. Via the germline V gene, CDR1 is MNHNS and CDR2 SASEGT.